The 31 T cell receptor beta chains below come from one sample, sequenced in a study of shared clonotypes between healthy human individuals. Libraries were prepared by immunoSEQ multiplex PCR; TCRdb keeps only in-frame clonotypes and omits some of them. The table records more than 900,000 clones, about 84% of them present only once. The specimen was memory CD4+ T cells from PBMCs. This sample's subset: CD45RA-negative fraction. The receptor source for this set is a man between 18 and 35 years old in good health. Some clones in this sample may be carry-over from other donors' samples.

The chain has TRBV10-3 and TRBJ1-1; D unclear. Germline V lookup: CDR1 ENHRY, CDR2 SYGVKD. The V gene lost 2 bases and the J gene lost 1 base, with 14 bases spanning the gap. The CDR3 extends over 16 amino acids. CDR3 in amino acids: CAISEPSFWGNTEAFF. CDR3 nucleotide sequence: TGTGCCATCAGTGAGCCCTCCTTTTGGGGGAACACTGAAGCTTTCTTT.

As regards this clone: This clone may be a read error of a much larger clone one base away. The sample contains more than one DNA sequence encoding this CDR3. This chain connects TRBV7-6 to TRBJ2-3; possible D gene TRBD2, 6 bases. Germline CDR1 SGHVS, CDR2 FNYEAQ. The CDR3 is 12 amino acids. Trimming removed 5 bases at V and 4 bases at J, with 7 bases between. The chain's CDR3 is CASSPGADTQYF. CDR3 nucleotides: TGTGCCAGCAGCCCGGGGGCAGATACGCAGTATTTT.

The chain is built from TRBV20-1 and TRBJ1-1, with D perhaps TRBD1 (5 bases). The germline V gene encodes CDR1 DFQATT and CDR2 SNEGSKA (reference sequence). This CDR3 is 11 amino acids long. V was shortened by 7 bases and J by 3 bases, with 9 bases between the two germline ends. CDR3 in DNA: TGCAGTGTTGGGGGGGACACTGAAGCTTTCTTT. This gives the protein CSVGGDTEAFF.

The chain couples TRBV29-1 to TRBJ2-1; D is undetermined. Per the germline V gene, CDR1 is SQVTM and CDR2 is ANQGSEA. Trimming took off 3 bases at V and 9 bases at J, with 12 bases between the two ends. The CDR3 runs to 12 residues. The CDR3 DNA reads TGCAGCGTTGAGGGCCTCTCTGGTGAGCAGTTCTTC. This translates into CSVEGLSGEQFF.

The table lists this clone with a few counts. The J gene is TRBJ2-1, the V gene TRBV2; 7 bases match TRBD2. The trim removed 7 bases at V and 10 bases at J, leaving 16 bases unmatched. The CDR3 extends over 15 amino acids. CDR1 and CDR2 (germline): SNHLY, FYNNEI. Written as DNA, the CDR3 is TGTGCCAGCACCCCGAGGAGCGGGGCCGGGGGGGAGCAGTTCTTC. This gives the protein CASTPRSGAGGEQFF.

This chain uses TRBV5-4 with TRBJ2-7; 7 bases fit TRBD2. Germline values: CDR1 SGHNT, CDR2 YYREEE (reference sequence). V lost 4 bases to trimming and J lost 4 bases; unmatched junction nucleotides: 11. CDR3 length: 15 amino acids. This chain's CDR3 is CASSLRKAGQYEQYF. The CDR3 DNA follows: TGTGCCAGCAGCCTCCGGAAAGCGGGGCAGTACGAGCAGTACTTC.

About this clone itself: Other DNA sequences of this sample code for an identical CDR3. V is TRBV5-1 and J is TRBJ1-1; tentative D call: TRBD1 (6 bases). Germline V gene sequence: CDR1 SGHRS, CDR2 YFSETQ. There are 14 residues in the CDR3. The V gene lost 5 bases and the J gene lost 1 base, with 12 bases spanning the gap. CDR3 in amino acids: CASSLDRRNTEAFF. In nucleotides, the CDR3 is TGCGCCAGCAGTCTTGACAGGCGGAACACTGAAGCTTTCTTT.

CDR3 amino acids: CASSRDRTEQFF. As DNA, the CDR3 is TGCGCCAGCAGCCGCGACAGGACTGAGCAGTTCTTC. The chain employs TRBV4-1 and TRBJ2-1, with D maybe TRBD1 (6 bases). In germline, CDR1 is MGHRA, CDR2 YSYEKL. The CDR3 covers 12 residues. The V end lost 4 bases, the J end lost 9 bases, and 10 bases lay between the germline ends.

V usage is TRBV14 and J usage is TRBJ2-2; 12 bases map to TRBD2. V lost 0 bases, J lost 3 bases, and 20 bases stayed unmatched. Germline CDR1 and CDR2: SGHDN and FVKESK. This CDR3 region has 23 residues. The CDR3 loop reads CASSQEESHSRLAGVRDTGELFF. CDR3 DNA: TGTGCCAGCAGCCAAGAAGAGTCCCATAGTAGACTAGCGGGAGTGAGGGACACCGGGGAGCTGTTTTTT. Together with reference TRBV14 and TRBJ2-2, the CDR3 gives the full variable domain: EAGVTQFPSHSVIEKGQTVTLRCDPISGHDNLYWYRRVMGKEIKFLLHFVKESKQDESGMPNNRFLAERTGGTYSTLKVQPAELEDSGVYFCASSQEESHSRLAGVRDTGELFFGEGSRLTVL.

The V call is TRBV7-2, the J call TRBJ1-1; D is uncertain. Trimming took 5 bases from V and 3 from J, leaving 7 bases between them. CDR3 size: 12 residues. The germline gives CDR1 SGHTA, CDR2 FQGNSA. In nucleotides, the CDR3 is TGTGCCAGCAGCCCTTGGGACACTGAAGCTTTCTTT. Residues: CASSPWDTEAFF. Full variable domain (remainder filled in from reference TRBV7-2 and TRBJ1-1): GAGVSQSPSNKVTEKGKDVELRCDPISGHTALYWYRQSLGQGLEFLIYFQGNSAPDKSGLPSDRFSAERTGGSVSTLTIQRTQQEDSAVYLCASSPWDTEAFFGQGTRLTVV.

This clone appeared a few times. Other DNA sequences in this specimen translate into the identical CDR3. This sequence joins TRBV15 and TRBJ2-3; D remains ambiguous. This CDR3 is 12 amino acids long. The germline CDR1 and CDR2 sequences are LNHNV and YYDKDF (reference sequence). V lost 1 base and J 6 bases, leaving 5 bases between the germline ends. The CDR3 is CATSRARDTQYF. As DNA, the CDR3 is TGTGCCACCAGCAGAGCCCGGGATACGCAGTATTTT.

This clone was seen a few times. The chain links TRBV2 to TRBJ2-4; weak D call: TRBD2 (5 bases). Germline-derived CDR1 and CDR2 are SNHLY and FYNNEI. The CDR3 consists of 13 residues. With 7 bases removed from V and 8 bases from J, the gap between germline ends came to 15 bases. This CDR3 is CASTYSRGDIQYF. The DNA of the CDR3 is TGTGCCAGCACCTATAGCCGGGGAGACATTCAGTACTTC.

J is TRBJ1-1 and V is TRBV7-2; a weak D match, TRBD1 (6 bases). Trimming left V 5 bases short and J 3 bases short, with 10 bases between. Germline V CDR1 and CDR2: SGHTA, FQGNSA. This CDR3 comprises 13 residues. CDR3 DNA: TGTGCCAGCAGCGTACAGGGAGACACTGAAGCTTTCTTT. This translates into CASSVQGDTEAFF.

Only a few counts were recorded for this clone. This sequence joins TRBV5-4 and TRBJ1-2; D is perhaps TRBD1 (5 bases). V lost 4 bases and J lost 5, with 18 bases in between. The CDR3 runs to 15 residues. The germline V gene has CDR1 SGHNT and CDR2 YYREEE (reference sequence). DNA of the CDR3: TGTGCCAGCAGCCCCACTAGGGACGGAATATATGGCTACACCTTC. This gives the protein CASSPTRDGIYGYTF.

The CDR3 region has the DNA TGTGCCAGCAGCCACCGGGGGGGAGACGCTGAAGCTTTCTTT. Its protein product is CASSHRGGDAEAFF. The genes are TRBV11-2 and TRBJ1-1, with D possibly being TRBD1 (5 bases). V shed 5 bases and J shed 6 bases, with 16 bases lying between them. Per germline, CDR1 SGHAT and CDR2 FQNNGV. The CDR3 runs to 14 residues.

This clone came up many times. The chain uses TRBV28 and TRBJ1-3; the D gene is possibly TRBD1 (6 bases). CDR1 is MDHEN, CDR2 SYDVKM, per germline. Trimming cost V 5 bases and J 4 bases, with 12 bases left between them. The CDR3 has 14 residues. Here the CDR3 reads CASSPTGRGNTIYF. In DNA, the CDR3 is TGTGCCAGCAGTCCCACAGGGCGAGGAAACACCATATATTTT.

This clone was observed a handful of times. The CDR3, as DNA: TGTGCCTGGAGTGGGAGGTTTCAAGAGACCCAGTACTTC. Amino acid sequence: CAWSGRFQETQYF. V is TRBV30 and J is TRBJ2-5, with D maybe TRBD2 (5 bases). Trimming shortened V by 1 base and J by 2 bases, and 8 bases separated the two germline ends. Per germline, CDR1 GTSNPN and CDR2 SVGIG (reference sequence). CDR3 length: 13 amino acids.

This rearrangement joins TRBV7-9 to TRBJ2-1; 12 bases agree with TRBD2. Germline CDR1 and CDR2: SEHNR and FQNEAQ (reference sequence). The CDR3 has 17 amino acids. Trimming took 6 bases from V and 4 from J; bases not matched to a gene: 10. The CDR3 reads CASRLTLAGGSYNEQFF. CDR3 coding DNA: TGTGCCAGCAGGCTTACTCTAGCGGGAGGGAGTTACAATGAGCAGTTCTTC.

CDR3 residues: CASSFLEGGTEAFF. The CDR3 bases are TGTGCCAGCAGCTTCTTAGAGGGTGGCACTGAAGCTTTCTTT. The chain carries TRBV7-6 and TRBJ1-1; no clear D gene. V dropped 3 bases and J dropped 4 bases, with 12 bases sitting between them. The CDR3 consists of 14 residues. Germline V lookup: CDR1 SGHVS, CDR2 FNYEAQ.

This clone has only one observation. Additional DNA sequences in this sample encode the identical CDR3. The CDR3 DNA follows: TGTGCCAGCAGCTTGGAGGCCACTAACTATGGCTACACCTTC. Its protein is CASSLEATNYGYTF. V usage is TRBV5-4 and J usage is TRBJ1-2; D not resolved. This CDR3 is 14 amino acids long. The germline V gene encodes CDR1 SGHNT and CDR2 YYREEE (reference sequence). The V gene lost 0 bases and the J gene lost 0 bases, with 6 bases spanning the gap.

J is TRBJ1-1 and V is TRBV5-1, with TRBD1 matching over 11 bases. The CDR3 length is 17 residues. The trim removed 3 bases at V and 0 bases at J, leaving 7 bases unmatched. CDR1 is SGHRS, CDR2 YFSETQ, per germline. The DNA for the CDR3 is TGCGCCAGCAGCTCCGGGACAGGGGGAGTTGTGAACACTGAAGCTTTCTTT. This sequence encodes CASSSGTGGVVNTEAFF.

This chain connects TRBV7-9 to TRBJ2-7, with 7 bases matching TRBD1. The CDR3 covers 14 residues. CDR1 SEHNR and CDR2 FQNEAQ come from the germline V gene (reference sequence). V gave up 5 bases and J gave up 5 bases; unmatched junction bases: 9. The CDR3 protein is CASSANRGRDEQYF. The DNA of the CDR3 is TGTGCCAGCAGCGCCAACAGGGGACGTGACGAGCAGTACTTC. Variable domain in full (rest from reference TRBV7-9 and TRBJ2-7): DTGVSQNPRHKITKRGQNVTFRCDPISEHNRLYWYRQTLGQGPEFLTYFQNEAQLEKSRLLSDRFSAERPKGSFSTLEIQRTEQGDSAMYLCASSANRGRDEQYFGPGTRLTVT.

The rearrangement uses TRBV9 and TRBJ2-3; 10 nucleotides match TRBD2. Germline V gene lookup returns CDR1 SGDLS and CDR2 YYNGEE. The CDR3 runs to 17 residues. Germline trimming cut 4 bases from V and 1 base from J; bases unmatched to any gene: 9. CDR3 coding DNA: TGTGCCAGCAGCCCCGATAGCGGGAGGTGGGGCACAGATACGCAGTATTTT. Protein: CASSPDSGRWGTDTQYF.

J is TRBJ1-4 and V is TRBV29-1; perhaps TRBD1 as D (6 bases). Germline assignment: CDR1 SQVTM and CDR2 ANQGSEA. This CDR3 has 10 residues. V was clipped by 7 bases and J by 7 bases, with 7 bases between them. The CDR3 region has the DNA TGCAGCGCCAGGGGTGAAAAACTGTTTTTT. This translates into CSARGEKLFF.

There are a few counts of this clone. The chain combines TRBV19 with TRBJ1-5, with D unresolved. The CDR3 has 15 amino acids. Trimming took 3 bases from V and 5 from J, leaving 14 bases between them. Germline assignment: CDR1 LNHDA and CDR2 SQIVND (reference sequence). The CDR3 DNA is TGTGCCAGTAGTATGTCGGACGAAACACATCAGCCCCAGCATTTT. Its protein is CASSMSDETHQPQHF.

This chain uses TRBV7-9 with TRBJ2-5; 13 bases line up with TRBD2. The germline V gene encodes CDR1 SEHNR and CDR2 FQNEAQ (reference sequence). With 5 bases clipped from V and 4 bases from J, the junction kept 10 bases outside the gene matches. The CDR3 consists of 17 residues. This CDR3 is CASSPGTSGIGSETQYF. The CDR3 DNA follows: TGTGCCAGCAGCCCGGGGACTAGCGGGATTGGTTCAGAGACCCAGTACTTC.

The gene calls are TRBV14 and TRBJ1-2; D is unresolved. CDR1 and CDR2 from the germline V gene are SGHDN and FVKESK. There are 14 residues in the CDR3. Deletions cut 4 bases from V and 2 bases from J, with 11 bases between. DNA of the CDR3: TGTGCCAGCAGCCCCGGGTTTCCCAACTATGGCTACACCTTC. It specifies CASSPGFPNYGYTF.

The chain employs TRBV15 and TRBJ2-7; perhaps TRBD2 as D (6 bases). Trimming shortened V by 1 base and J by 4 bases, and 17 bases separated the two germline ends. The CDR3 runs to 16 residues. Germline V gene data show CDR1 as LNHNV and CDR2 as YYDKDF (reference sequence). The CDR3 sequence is CATSRGPGTARYEQYF. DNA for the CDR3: TGTGCCACCAGCAGAGGCCCCGGGACTGCCAGATACGAGCAGTACTTC.

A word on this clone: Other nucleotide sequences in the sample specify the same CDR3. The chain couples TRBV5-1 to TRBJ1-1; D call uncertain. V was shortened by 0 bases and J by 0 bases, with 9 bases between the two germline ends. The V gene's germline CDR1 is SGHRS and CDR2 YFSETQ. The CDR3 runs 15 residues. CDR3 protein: CASSLAPEMNTEAFF. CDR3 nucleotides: TGCGCCAGCAGCTTGGCGCCCGAGATGAACACTGAAGCTTTCTTT.

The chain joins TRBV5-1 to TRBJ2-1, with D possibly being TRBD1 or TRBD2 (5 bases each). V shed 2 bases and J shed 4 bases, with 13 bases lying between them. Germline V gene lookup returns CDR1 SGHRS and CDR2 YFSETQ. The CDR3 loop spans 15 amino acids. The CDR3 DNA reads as TGCGCCAGCAGCTTCAGATCCGGGGCATACAATGAGCAGTTCTTC. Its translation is CASSFRSGAYNEQFF.

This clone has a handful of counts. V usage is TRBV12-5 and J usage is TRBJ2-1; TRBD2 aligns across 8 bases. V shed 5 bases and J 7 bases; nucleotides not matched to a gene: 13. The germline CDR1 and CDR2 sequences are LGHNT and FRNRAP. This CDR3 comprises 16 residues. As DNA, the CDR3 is TGTGCTAGTGGTCCACAATGGACAGCGGGAGTAAATGAGCAGTTCTTC. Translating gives CASGPQWTAGVNEQFF.